This T cell receptor (beta chain) was sequenced in a study of blood T cell repertoires in COVID-19. Overall study context: The United States, Italy and Spain supplied acute and convalescent COVID-19 samples. In each case, the material was cDNA or gDNA derived from T cells, B-cell-depleted T cells, or PBMCs.

Trimming cost V 6 bases and J 0 bases, with 8 bases left between them. The CDR3 is 13 residues long. CDR1 is SGHTA, CDR2 FQGNSA, per germline. This clone was recorded only once. Original data processing: Estimates of nucleated cell counts were drawn from the amplification of reference gene primers. Some clones are missing from TCRdb's copy, which holds only in-frame ones; the method was immunoSEQ multiplex PCR. The D gene and trimming were derived from the DNA, and the V and J assignments and clone size from that table. This sample has roughly 250,000 clones, with 80% to 90% found just once. Material for sequencing was peripheral blood. The V call is TRBV7-2, the J call TRBJ1-2; D is unclear. The source is a man between 35 and 55 years old with acute or convalescent COVID-19. CDR3 bases: TGTGCCAGCAGTCTTCTAGCTAACTATGGCTACACCTTC. Translation: CASSLLANYGYTF. The variable domain in full, completed from reference TRBV7-2 and TRBJ1-2, reads GAGVSQSPSNKVTEKGKDVELRCDPISGHTALYWYRQSLGQGLEFLIYFQGNSAPDKSGLPSDRFSAERTGGSVSTLTIQRTQQEDSAVYLCASSLLANYGYTFGSGTRLTVV.